This T cell receptor beta chain appears in the sequencing data of a study of cytomegalovirus exposure and HLA in healthy donors (dated by TCRdb to 2016 to 2017). Concerning the study at large: An earlier analysis of 587 of the donors reported approximately 260 Gb of sequence data and 117 million unique TCR beta sequences obtained from roughly 180 million T cells. The study aimed to test whether signatures of past pathogen exposure could be identified by cataloging public T cell receptors. The study combined high-throughput TCR immunosequencing, statistical association of individual TCRs with disease status, and machine learning to predict cytomegalovirus infection status. Every repertoire in the discovery cohort had been generated on one and the same sequencing platform. A separate validation cohort of 100 to 150 different subjects was used in addition to the approximately 700-subject first cohort. Donor age, sex, ethnicity and CMV serostatus were compiled alongside the repertoire data. Typing coverage varied by locus: roughly 629-640 donors for A, B, C, DRB1 and DQB1; approximately 500 for DQA1; 606 for DPA1; 400 to 480 for DPB1. Among roughly 400 genotyped donors of the cohort, an average of roughly 240,000 unique TCR beta nucleotide sequences were sequenced per donor, around 18% of them non-productive. Approximately 310 gigabases of sequencing data and 70 million to 100 million unique TCR sequences were included in an early release covering several hundred HLA-typed donors. The later analysis used no new phenotypic data to find candidate immune exposures, relying instead on TCR beta sequences and their occurrence across donors. Genome-wide SNP genotypes for about 65% of the 666 donors were used in a later genetic analysis, which treated that subset as a discovery cohort. In an earlier analysis of around 540 of the donors, high-throughput TCR beta sequencing was used to judge whether each TCR beta V gene segment behaved as functional or pseudogenic. Because of strong linkage in the cohort, five DR-DQ haplotypes were treated as single units for association and clustering. In a later analysis, previously published TCR beta repertoires from several hundred donors were re-analyzed and high-resolution HLA genotyping was added so that TCR occurrence patterns could be studied. Of the roughly 400 genotyped donors, less than 85% were placed in the genetic ancestry cluster associated with self-reported Caucasian donors. HLA typing covered class I and class II loci at four-digit resolution. Using immunosequencing, the study profiled T cell repertoires from 500 to 800 subjects and related those repertoires to cytomegalovirus serostatus. General findings and caveats noted by the study authors: This cohort had only TCR beta chains sequenced, and the lack of alpha or paired-chain data limited which features could be detected. Because counts were too low, under 20 rarely observed V segments, including chromosome 9 orphons, were left out of the earlier analysis of 500 to 750 of the donors. Assigning TCR associations to individual alleles was difficult when HLA alleles, especially DR and DQ, strongly co-occurred. In a later analysis, over 15,000 TCR beta sequences were associated with specific HLA alleles at a false discovery rate of 0.05. Broadly in line with IMGT annotations, most TCR beta V segments showed up in productive rearrangements about 87% or about 30% of the time in an earlier analysis of several hundred of the donors. Across donors, most TCR sequences were observed very rarely, whereas some public TCRs were present in many individuals. Correlated functional status among segregating V segments might be attributable to linkage disequilibrium, but an unknown experimental factor could not be ruled out. Compared with the approximately 600-donor mean, donors in an Asian-associated ancestry cluster had fewer N-insertions in productive TCRs, according to a later genetic analysis. For the cohort, immune exposure information was limited to CMV serostatus. Because some donors lacked HLA typing at each locus, the association tests relied only on the typed subset. In a later analysis, most CMV-associated TCR beta chains were found to appear HLA-restricted, with HLA associations seemingly driven largely by CMV exposure. In a later analysis, TCR association rates were found to vary across HLA loci, with the most associated TCRs seen for DRB1 alleles and the fewest for HLA-C alleles. Some IMGT-functional V segments, including TRBV6-2 and TRBV6-3, could not be told apart with the 87-base-pair reads, so those segments were excluded. Cytomegalovirus status was reported to be diagnosed by the classifier with high specificity and sensitivity in both the original and validation cohorts. Three of the identified cytomegalovirus-associated TCR beta chains were confirmed in vitro to be specific for cytomegalovirus antigens. An association between a missense DCLRE1C variant and V-gene and J-gene trimming of TCR beta chains was found in a later genetic analysis and replicated in an independent cohort. A further reported finding was that TCR beta sequences accurately predicted the HLA-A and HLA-B alleles for most subjects in the first cohort. In a later analysis, HLA-associated TCR beta chains showed more clonal expansion and lower generation probabilities than non-associated chains that were equally common. According to a later analysis, parvovirus B19, influenza, CMV and Epstein-Barr virus appeared linked to several top co-occurrence clusters. The authors suggested that the approach could potentially be extended to other disease states and immunological phenotypes. In the study, approximately 150 TCR beta chains were listed as associated with cytomegalovirus. A cluster of highly shared sequence variants was judged likely to be a technical artifact of the sequencing pipeline. Sequencing depth was assumed to be roughly uniform across donors in the presence/absence analyses, though that assumption may not hold.

Library method: the immunoSEQ multiplex PCR assay. The multiplex PCR relied on a mix of 60 forward primers for TCR Vbeta segments and 13 reverse primers for TCR Jbeta segments. The CDR3 region of rearranged TCR beta genes was amplified from genomic DNA with a multiplex PCR assay. The amplified TCR beta libraries were sequenced on the Illumina HiSeq System as 87-base-pair reads. As for the original processing: In a later analysis, 77 million or so unique TCR beta chains were counted across the 500 to 700 repertoires, and roughly 11 million of these chains were shared by at least two donors. To remove PCR and sequencing errors, raw reads were error-corrected and collapsed into unique sequences using a nearest-neighbor algorithm that merged closely related sequences. Alignment of CDR3 sequences to IMGT reference sequences was used to assign V, D and J gene segments. For a sequence to be retained, a match of at least six nucleotides was required to both a V gene segment and a J gene segment. Rearrangements were classified as productive when the CDR3 lacked stop codons and remained in frame with V and J, and all other rearrangements were classified as non-productive. CDR3 was defined according to IMGT convention as the region running from the second conserved V-encoded cysteine to the conserved J-encoded phenylalanine. Sequences without an unambiguous match to a single V gene segment were excluded from the earlier analysis of about 640 of the donors. An earlier analysis of some 500 of the donors classified V segments as functional when productive rearrangements were above 56.7% and as segregating when the standard deviation between donors was above 5%. A statistical classification framework was built for diagnosing cytomegalovirus status from the catalog of TCR beta chain sequences. V and J gene assignment, in a later analysis, came from comparing TCR nucleotide sequences with IMGT/GENE-DB human TR gene sequences. The TCRdist pipeline was used in a later analysis to assign CDR3 sequences and most-parsimonious VDJ recombination scenarios. A later analysis defined each TCR beta chain by its CDR3 amino acid sequence plus V-gene family, and excluded reads lacking a unique V-gene family. As a way to deal with suspected cross-contamination and a sequencing artifact, a later analysis dropped roughly 600 nucleotide sequences that were highly shared and had low generation probability. In a later analysis, a clonal expansion index for each public chain was calculated from normalized within-repertoire ranks of inferred template counts. In a later analysis, generation probabilities were computed using a VDJ recombination model fitted to out-of-frame rearrangements, and the results were checked against IGoR. Hypergeometric tests were used in a later analysis to score TCR-TCR, TCR-HLA and TCR-CMV co-occurrence, with a repertoire-size bias correction applied to the TCR pairs. A later analysis estimated false discovery rates by permuting HLA or CMV assignments 20 times. A later analysis grouped co-occurring TCRs with DBSCAN, adding TCRdist sequence similarity when clustering within HLA-allele-positive subsets. Repertoires with fewer than 30,000 or more than 120,000 public chains, plus five repertoires with anomalous nucleotide sharing, were excluded from co-occurrence clustering. TCRdb took this table from immuneACCESS and kept in-frame rearrangements with V and J called. Such tables lack part of the clones; where checked against another copy, unresolved V genes explain under half of the gap, and the rest is unexplained. V, J and clone size were drawn from that table, and D and trimming were deduced from the DNA. Recorded for this sample are under 200,000 clones; 82% of them occurred a single time. Jointly, the top ten make up around 0.52% of the sample.

About this clone: Its antigen has not been determined. No quality values exist for individual bases; no much larger clone is one base distant.

Relative to germline, V is missing 2 bases and J is missing 0 bases, with 10 bases of the junction outside any gene match. Reading from cysteine to phenylalanine, the CDR3 counts 18 amino acids. Solely the CDR3 DNA is kept, with 54 bases framed from the first base. CDR1 SGDLS and CDR2 YYNGEE are derived from the germline V gene. The cohort was made up of 650 to 700 healthy bone marrow donors. At the time of sampling, every cohort member was nominally healthy, though immune exposures that went unrecorded were likely present. The donor was CMV seronegative and belonged to the group of 350 or so seronegative cohort members. A peripheral blood sample was provided by each donor, and peripheral blood mononuclear cells were used for TCR beta sequencing. The Qiagen DNeasy Blood Extraction Kit was used to extract genomic DNA from the blood cell samples.

The TCR was taken from a woman aged 45-65 years in good health and CMV-seronegative. The source material was PBMCs. The V and J genes are TRBV9 and TRBJ2-3, and TRBD2 aligns with 9 junction nucleotides. The CDR3 protein sequence reads: CASSVTEASGVSTDTQYF. The nucleotide sequence reads as follows: TGTGCCAGCAGCGTCACGGAGGCTAGCGGGGTCAGCACAGATACGCAGTATTTT.